This entry describes one T cell receptor beta chain. The entry originates in a study of cytomegalovirus exposure and HLA in healthy donors. PCR was performed using 60 Vbeta and 13 Jbeta primers. Some clones are missing from TCRdb's copy, which holds only in-frame ones; the method was immunoSEQ multiplex PCR. The sample lists 220,000 or so clones; 60% to 80% were seen once. CDR3 length: 13 residues. Germline V gives CDR1 SGHVS, CDR2 FNYEAQ. Deletions cut 8 bases from V and 9 bases from J, with 17 bases between. The receptor was derived from a male donor in good health and CMV-seronegative. Material for sequencing was PBMCs. The chain has TRBV7-6 and TRBJ2-1, with a weak D call TRBD1 (6 bases). The CDR3 here is CASGRRTGTEQFF. CDR3 bases: TGTGCCAGCGGGCGCCGAACAGGGACTGAGCAGTTCTTC.